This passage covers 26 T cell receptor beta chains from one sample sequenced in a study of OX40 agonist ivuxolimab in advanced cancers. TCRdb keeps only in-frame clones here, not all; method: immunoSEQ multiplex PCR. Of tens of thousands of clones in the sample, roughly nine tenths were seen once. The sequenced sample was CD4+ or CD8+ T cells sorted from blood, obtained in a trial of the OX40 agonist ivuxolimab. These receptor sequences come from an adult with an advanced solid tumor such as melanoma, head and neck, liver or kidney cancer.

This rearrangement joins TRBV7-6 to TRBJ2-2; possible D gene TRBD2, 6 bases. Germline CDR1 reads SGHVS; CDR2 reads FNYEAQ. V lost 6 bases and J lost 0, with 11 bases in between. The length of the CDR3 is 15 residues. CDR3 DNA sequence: TGTGCCAGCAGGGGTAGCGGATCGAACACCGGGGAGCTGTTTTTT. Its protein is CASRGSGSNTGELFF.

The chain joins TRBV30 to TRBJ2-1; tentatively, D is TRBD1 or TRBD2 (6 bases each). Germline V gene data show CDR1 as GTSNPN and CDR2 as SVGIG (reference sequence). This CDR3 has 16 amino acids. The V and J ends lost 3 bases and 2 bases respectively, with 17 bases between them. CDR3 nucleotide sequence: TGTGCCTGGAGCTCTCGGGGGCAAAGCCCCTACAATGAGCAGTTCTTC. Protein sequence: CAWSSRGQSPYNEQFF.

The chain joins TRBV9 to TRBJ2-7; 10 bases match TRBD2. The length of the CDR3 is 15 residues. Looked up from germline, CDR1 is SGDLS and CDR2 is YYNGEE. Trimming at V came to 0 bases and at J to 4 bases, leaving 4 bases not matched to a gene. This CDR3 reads CASSVAPSGSYEQYF. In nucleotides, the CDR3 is TGTGCCAGCAGCGTAGCCCCTAGCGGGAGTTACGAGCAGTACTTC.

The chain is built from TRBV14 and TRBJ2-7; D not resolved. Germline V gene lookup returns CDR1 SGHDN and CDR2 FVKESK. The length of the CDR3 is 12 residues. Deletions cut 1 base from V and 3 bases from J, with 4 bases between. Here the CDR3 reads CASSQAHYEQYF. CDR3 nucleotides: TGTGCCAGCAGCCAAGCTCACTACGAGCAGTACTTC.

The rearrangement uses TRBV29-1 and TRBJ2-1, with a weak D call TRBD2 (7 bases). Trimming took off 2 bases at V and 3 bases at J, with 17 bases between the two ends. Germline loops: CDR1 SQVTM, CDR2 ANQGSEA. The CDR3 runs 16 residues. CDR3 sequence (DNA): TGCAGCGTTGAAAAGGGGGGGGAGACCCTCTACAATGAGCAGTTCTTC. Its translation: CSVEKGGETLYNEQFF.

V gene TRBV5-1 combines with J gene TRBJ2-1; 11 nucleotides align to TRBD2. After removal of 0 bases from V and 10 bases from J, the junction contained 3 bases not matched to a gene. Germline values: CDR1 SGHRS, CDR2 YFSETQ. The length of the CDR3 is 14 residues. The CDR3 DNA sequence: TGCGCCAGCAGCTTGGAACTAGCGGGAGTGGAGCAGTTCTTC. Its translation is CASSLELAGVEQFF.

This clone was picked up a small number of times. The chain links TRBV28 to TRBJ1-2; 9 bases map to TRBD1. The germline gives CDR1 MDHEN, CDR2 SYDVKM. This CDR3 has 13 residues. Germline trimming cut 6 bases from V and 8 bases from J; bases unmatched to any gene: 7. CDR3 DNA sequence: TGTGCCAGCAGGTATACAGGGGGCTACGGCTACACCTTC. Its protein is CASRYTGGYGYTF.

The DNA for the CDR3 is TGCAGCGTTCGCGACTTCATGAACACTGAAGCTTTCTTT. This sequence encodes CSVRDFMNTEAFF. V is TRBV29-1 and J is TRBJ1-1; D is unclear. V dropped 5 bases and J dropped 0 bases, with 10 bases sitting between them. This CDR3 is built from 13 residues. Germline V gene sequence: CDR1 SQVTM, CDR2 ANQGSEA. Together with reference TRBV29-1 and TRBJ1-1, the CDR3 gives the full variable domain: SAVISQKPSRDICQRGTSLTIQCQVDSQVTMMFWYRQQPGQSLTLIATANQGSEATYESGFVIDKFPISRPNLTFSTLTVSNMSPEDSSIYLCSVRDFMNTEAFFGQGTRLTVV.

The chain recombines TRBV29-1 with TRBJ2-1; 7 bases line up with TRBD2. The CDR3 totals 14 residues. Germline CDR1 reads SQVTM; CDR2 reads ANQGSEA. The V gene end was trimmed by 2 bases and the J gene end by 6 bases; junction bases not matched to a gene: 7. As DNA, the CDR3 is TGCAGCGTTGAAATCGGGGACTACTTCAATGAGCAGTTCTTC. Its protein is CSVEIGDYFNEQFF.

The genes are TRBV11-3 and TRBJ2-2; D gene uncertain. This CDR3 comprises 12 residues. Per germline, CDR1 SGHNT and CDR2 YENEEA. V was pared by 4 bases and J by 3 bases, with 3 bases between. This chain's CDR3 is CASSSHTGELFF. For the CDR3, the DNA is TGTGCCAGCAGCTCCCACACCGGGGAGCTGTTTTTT. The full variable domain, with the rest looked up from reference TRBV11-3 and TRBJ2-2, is EAGVVQSPRYKIIEKKQPVAFWCNPISGHNTLYWYLQNLGQGPELLIRYENEEAVDDSQLPKDRFSAERLKGVDSTLKIQPAELGDSAVYLCASSSHTGELFFGEGSRLTVL.

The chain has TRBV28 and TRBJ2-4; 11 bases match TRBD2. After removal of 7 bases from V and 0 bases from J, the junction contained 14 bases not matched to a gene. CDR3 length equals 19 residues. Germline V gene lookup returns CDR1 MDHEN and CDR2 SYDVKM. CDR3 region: CASNAGLAESGLAKNIQYF. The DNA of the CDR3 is TGTGCCAGCAACGCGGGACTAGCGGAGTCCGGGCTAGCCAAAAACATTCAGTACTTC.

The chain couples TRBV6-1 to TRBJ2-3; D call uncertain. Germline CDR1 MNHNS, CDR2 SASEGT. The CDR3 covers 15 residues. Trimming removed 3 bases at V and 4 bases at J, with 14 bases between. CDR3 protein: CASSDDHLSSDTQYF. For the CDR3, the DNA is TGTGCCAGCAGTGACGACCACCTTAGCTCAGATACGCAGTATTTT.

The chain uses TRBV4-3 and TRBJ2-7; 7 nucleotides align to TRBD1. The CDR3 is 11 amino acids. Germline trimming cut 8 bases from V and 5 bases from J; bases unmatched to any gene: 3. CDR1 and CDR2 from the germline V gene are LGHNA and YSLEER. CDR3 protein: CASSQGDEQYF. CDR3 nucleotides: TGCGCCAGCTCCCAGGGGGACGAGCAGTACTTC.

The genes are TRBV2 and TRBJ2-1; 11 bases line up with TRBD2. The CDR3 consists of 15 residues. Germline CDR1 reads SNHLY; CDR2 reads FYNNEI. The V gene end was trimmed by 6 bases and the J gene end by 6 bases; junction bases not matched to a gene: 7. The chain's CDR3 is CASRPGLAALNEQFF. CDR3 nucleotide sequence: TGTGCCAGCAGACCGGGACTAGCGGCTCTCAATGAGCAGTTCTTC.

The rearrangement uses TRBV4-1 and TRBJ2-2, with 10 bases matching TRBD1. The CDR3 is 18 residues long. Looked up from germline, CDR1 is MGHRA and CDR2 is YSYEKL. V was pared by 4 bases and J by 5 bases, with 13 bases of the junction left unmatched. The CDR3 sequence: CASSLEGTGDVYTGELFF. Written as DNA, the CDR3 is TGCGCCAGCAGCCTAGAAGGGACAGGGGATGTATATACCGGGGAGCTGTTTTTT.

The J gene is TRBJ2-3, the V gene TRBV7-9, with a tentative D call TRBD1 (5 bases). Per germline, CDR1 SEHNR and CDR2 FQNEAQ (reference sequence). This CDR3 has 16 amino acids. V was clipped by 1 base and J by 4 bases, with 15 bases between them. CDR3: CASSLVVRVFSDTQYF. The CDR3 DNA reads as TGTGCCAGCAGCTTAGTGGTCAGGGTGTTCTCAGATACGCAGTATTTT.

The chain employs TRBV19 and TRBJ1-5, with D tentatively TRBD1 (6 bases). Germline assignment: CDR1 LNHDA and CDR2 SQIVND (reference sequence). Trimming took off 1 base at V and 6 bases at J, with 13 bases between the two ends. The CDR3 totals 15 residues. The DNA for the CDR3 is TGTGCCAGTAGTATAGTAGGAGGGGGACCTCAGCCCCAGCATTTT. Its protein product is CASSIVGGGPQPQHF.

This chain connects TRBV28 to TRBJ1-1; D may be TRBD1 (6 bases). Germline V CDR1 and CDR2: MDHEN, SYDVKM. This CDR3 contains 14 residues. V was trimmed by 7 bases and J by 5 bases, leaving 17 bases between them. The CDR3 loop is CASTERGRGTEAFF. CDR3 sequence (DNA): TGTGCCAGCACCGAAAGGGGCAGGGGAACTGAAGCTTTCTTT.

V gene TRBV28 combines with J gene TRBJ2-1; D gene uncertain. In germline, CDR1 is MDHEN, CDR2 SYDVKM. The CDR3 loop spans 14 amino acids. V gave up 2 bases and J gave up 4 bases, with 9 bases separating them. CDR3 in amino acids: CASSLGPVYNEQFF. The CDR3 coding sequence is TGTGCCAGCAGTTTAGGGCCGGTTTACAATGAGCAGTTCTTC.

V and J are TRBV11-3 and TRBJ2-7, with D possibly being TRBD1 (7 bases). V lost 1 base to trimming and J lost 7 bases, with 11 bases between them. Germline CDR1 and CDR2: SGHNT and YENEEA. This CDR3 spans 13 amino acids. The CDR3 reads CASSLAAGGEQYF. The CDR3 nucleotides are TGTGCCAGCAGCTTAGCGGCAGGGGGGGAGCAGTACTTC.

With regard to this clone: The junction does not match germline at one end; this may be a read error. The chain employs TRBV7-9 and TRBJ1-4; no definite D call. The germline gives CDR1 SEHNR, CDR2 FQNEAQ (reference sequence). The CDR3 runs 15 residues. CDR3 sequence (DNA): TGTGCCAGCAGCCTAGCGACATCAACTAATGAAAAACTGTTTTTT. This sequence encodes CASSLATSTNEKLFF.

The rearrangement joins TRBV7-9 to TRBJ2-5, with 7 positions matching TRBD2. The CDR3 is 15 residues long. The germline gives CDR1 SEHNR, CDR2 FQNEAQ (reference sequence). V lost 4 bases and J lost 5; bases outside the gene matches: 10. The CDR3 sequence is CASSSGLGVWETQYF. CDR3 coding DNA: TGTGCCAGCAGCTCCGGACTAGGCGTATGGGAGACCCAGTACTTC.

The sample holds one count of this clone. CDR3 nucleotides: TGTGCCAGCAGCTTAGGATTTGGGCTCTACGAGCAGTACTTC. It codes for CASSLGFGLYEQYF. The chain employs TRBV7-6 and TRBJ2-7; unclear D gene. In germline, CDR1 is SGHVS, CDR2 FNYEAQ. There are 14 residues in the CDR3. Trimming pared 1 base from V and 3 bases from J, leaving 10 bases between.

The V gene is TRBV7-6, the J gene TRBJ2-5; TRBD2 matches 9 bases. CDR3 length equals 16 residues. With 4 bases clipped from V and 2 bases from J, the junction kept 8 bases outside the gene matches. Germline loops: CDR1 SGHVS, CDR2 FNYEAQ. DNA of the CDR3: TGTGCCAGCAGCTATATGGGCCTAGCGGGACAAGAGACCCAGTACTTC. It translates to CASSYMGLAGQETQYF. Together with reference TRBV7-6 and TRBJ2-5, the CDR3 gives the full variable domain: GAGVSQSPRYKVTKRGQDVALRCDPISGHVSLYWYRQALGQGPEFLTYFNYEAQQDKSGLPNDRFSAERPEGSISTLTIQRTEQRDSAMYRCASSYMGLAGQETQYFGPGTRLLVL.

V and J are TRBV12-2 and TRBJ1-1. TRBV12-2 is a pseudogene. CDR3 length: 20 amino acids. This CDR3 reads CASRLEYRDLTPEPIPEAFF. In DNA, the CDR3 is TGTGCAAGTCGCTTAGAATACCGGGACCTAACCCCAGAGCCTATTCCTGAAGCTTTCTTT.

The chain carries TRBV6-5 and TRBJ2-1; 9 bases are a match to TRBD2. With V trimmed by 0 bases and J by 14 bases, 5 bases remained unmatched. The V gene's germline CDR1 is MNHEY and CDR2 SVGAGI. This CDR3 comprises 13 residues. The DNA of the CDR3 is TGTGCCAGCAGTTACTCTCCGACTAGCGGAGAGTTCTTC. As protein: CASSYSPTSGEFF.